Below, 11 T cell receptor beta chains from the same sample are listed, as sequenced in a study of identifying expanded T cells in peripheral blood. Sequencing used immunoSEQ multiplex PCR; TCRdb keeps in-frame clones, though not all of them. The sample lists roughly 90,000 clones, 70% to 90% seen once, with 4.5% in the top ten. Sequencing was done on a sample of blood. These receptors originate from a person aged 18 to 75 in good health.

The chain has TRBV2 and TRBJ1-1; D uncertain. Trimming took off 8 bases at V and 2 bases at J, with 6 bases between the two ends. CDR3 length: 11 amino acids. Per germline, CDR1 SNHLY and CDR2 FYNNEI. CDR3 sequence: CASAYNTEAFF. CDR3 sequence (DNA): TGTGCCAGCGCCTATAACACTGAAGCTTTCTTT.

The genes are TRBV6-5 and TRBJ2-1, with 12 bases identical to TRBD1. V lost 7 bases and J lost 7; bases outside the gene matches: 8. The V gene's germline CDR1 is MNHEY and CDR2 SVGAGI. The CDR3 contains 15 residues. The CDR3 loop is CASTAGDRGLNEQFF. The CDR3 coding sequence is TGTGCCAGCACCGCCGGGGACAGGGGGCTGAATGAGCAGTTCTTC.

This clone was observed a handful of times. The chain couples TRBV7-2 to TRBJ1-1, with D uncertain. The CDR3 has 14 residues. Trimming cost V 1 base and J 2 bases, with 8 bases left between them. The germline CDR1 and CDR2 sequences are SGHTA and FQGNSA. The CDR3 spells CASSLDRFNTEAFF. CDR3 bases: TGTGCCAGCAGCTTAGATCGCTTTAACACTGAAGCTTTCTTT.

This chain joins TRBV7-2 and TRBJ1-3; D unclear. CDR3 length: 18 amino acids. Germline CDR1 and CDR2: SGHTA and FQGNSA. Trimming removed 2 bases at V and 0 bases at J, with 17 bases between. The CDR3 reads CASSLRSGGLSSGNTIYF. The CDR3, as DNA: TGTGCCAGCAGCTTAAGGTCAGGCGGCCTGAGCTCTGGAAACACCATATATTTT.

The chain combines TRBV18 with TRBJ1-4; no clear D gene. Trimming left V 0 bases short and J 5 bases short, with 4 bases between. Germline V gene lookup returns CDR1 KGHSH and CDR2 LQKENI. The CDR3 sequence is 13 residues long. The DNA of the CDR3 is TGTGCCAGCTCACCACCGATGAATGAAAAACTGTTTTTT. As protein: CASSPPMNEKLFF.

This clone was seen only a few times. The chain carries TRBV6-5 and TRBJ1-1; 8 positions agree with TRBD1. V lost 5 bases to trimming and J lost 4 bases; unmatched junction nucleotides: 9. The CDR3 consists of 15 residues. The germline V gene encodes CDR1 MNHEY and CDR2 SVGAGI. This chain's CDR3 is CASSTGQGSGTEAFF. CDR3 bases: TGTGCCAGCAGTACAGGACAGGGATCGGGCACTGAAGCTTTCTTT.

This clone is a singleton in its sample. This rearrangement joins TRBV7-9 to TRBJ1-1; a weak D match, TRBD1 (5 bases). V was trimmed by 1 base and J by 3 bases, leaving 6 bases between them. This CDR3 comprises 13 residues. Germline values: CDR1 SEHNR, CDR2 FQNEAQ (reference sequence). The CDR3 reads CASSLGGHTEAFF. CDR3 in DNA: TGTGCCAGCAGCTTAGGGGGCCACACTGAAGCTTTCTTT. The whole variable domain, remainder taken from reference TRBV7-9 and TRBJ1-1, is DTGVSQNPRHKITKRGQNVTFRCDPISEHNRLYWYRQTLGQGPEFLTYFQNEAQLEKSRLLSDRFSAERPKGSFSTLEIQRTEQGDSAMYLCASSLGGHTEAFFGQGTRLTVV.

The V gene is TRBV4-1, the J gene TRBJ2-6, with 13 nucleotides matching TRBD2. There are 21 residues in the CDR3. With V trimmed by 4 bases and J by 1 base, 13 bases remained unmatched. The germline V gene encodes CDR1 MGHRA and CDR2 YSYEKL. CDR3 sequence reads: CASSPLGLAGRAPSGANVLTF. Written as DNA, the CDR3 is TGCGCCAGCAGCCCACTGGGACTAGCGGGGAGGGCACCATCTGGGGCCAACGTCCTGACTTTC.

V is TRBV29-1 and J is TRBJ1-2; D is ambiguous. Trimming cost V 4 bases and J 4 bases, with 7 bases left between them. This CDR3 contains 11 residues. Germline CDR1 and CDR2: SQVTM and ANQGSEA. CDR3 region: CSVVESYGYTF. DNA for the CDR3: TGCAGCGTTGTCGAGTCCTATGGCTACACCTTC.

The chain carries TRBV5-1 and TRBJ2-3; 9 nucleotides line up with TRBD2. This CDR3 is built from 16 residues. Trimming took 4 bases from V and 4 from J; bases not matched to a gene: 10. Germline CDR1 reads SGHRS; CDR2 reads YFSETQ. The CDR3 coding sequence is TGCGCCAGCAGCCACCTTGGAGCGGGGGGATCAGATACGCAGTATTTT. It codes for CASSHLGAGGSDTQYF.

The chain is built from TRBV5-4 and TRBJ2-3, with 13 bases lining up with TRBD2. The germline gives CDR1 SGHNT, CDR2 YYREEE (reference sequence). The J segment lost 2 bases and the V segment lost 2 bases, leaving 2 bases of the junction unmatched. CDR3 length equals 16 residues. CDR3 sequence (DNA): TGTGCCAGCAGCTTAGGGACTAGCGGGGTCACAGATACGCAGTATTTT. The encoded protein is CASSLGTSGVTDTQYF.